This T cell receptor (beta chain) was identified in a study of tumor-infiltrating lymphocytes in primary liver carcinoma. For the study at large: The study obtained roughly 3.5 to 7.13 million productive TCRbeta reads per sample, similar across tissue types.

About this clonotype itself: A much larger clonotype is one base distant, so this may be a read error. No DNA is shown, since the ends of the CDR3 on it are uncertain; the CDR3 is the one TCRdb lists.

Termini included, the CDR3 measures 14 amino acids. Looked up from germline, CDR1 is LGHNA and CDR2 is YNFKEQ. From about 490 ng of total RNA, TCR beta-specific cDNA was reverse-transcribed using a constant-region primer. Employing slightly modified ARM-PCR, three nested multiplex PCR rounds were run, and these gave rise to the TCR beta libraries. TRBV1-TRBV30 forward primers paired with a C-beta reverse primer were used in the first two PCR rounds, which ran roughly 10 cycles each. TCRdb recomputed calls from the multiplex PCR reads with MiXCR, one row per CDR3 protein. The table records 250,000 to 400,000 distinct CDR3 sequences, approximately 65% of them present only once. Out of unsorted whole blood came the blood RNA, and germline DNA was extracted as well.

This TCR came from a man in his forties with primary liver carcinoma and hepatitis B virus infection. The sequenced sample consisted of peripheral blood. The J gene is TRBJ1-2, the V gene TRBV4-2; the table's D call, TRBD1, has no DNA check behind it. CDR3 loop: CASRPTGGYYGCTF.